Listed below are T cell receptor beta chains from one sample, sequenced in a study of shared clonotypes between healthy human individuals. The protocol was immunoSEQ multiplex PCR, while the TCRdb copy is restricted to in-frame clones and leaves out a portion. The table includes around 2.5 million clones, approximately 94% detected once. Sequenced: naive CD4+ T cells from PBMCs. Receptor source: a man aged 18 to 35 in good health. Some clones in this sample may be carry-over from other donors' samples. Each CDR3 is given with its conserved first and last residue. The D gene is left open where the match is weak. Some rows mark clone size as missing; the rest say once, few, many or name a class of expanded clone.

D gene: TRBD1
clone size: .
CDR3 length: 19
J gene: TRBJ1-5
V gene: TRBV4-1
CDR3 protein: CASSLREGTTGIGSQPQHF
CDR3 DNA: TGCGCCAGCAGCCTAAGAGAAGGGACGACAGGGATAGGGAGTCAGCCCCAGCATTTT

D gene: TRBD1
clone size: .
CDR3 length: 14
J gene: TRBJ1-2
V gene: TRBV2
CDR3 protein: CASSRRTGNNGYTF
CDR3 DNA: TGTGCCAGCAGCCGTCGGACAGGGAATAATGGCTACACCTTC

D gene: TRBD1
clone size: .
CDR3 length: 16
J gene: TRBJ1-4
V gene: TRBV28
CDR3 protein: CASSPSGGGSNEKLFF
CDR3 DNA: TGTGCCAGCAGTCCGTCAGGGGGCGGGTCTAATGAAAAACTGTTTTTT

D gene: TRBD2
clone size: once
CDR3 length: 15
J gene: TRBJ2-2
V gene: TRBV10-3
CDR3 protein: CAISPGTSRAGELFF
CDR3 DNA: TGTGCCATCAGTCCCGGGACTAGCCGGGCCGGGGAGCTGTTTTTT

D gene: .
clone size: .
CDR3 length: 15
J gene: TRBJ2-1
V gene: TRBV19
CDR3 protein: CASRGGRRDYNEQFF
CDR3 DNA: TGTGCCAGTAGAGGCGGGCGGAGGGATTACAATGAGCAGTTCTTC

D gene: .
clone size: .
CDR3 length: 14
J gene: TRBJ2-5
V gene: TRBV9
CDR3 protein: CASSVVGDQETQYF
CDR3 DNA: TGTGCCAGCAGCGTCGTGGGGGACCAAGAGACCCAGTACTTC

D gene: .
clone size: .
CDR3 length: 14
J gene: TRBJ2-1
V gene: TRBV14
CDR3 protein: CASSQSSGYNEQFF
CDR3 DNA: TGTGCCAGCAGCCAATCGAGCGGGTACAATGAGCAGTTCTTC

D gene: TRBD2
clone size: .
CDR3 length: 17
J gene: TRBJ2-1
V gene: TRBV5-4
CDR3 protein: CASSPGGLAGDRNEQFF
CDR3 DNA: TGTGCCAGCAGCCCCGGGGGTCTAGCGGGAGATCGTAATGAGCAGTTCTTC

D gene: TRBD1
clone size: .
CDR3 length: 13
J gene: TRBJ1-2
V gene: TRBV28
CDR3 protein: CAVQGAINYGYTF
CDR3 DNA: TGTGCGGTCCAGGGGGCCATTAACTATGGCTACACCTTC

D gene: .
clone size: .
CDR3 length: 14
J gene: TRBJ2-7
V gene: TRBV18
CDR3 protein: CASSPPSGFYEQYF
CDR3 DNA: TGTGCCAGCTCACCACCTAGCGGTTTCTACGAGCAGTACTTC

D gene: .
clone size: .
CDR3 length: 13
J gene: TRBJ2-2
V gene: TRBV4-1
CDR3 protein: CASSRGVTGELFF
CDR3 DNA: TGCGCCAGCAGCCGAGGGGTCACCGGGGAGCTGTTTTTT

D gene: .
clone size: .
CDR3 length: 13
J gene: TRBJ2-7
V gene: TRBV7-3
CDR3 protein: CASSLEGSAEQYF
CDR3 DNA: TGTGCCAGCAGCTTAGAGGGGAGTGCCGAGCAGTACTTC

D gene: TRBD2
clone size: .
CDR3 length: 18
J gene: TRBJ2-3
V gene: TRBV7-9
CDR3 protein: CASSNPGTSGRRSDTQYF
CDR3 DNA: TGTGCCAGCAGCAACCCCGGGACTAGCGGGAGGCGCTCAGATACGCAGTATTTT

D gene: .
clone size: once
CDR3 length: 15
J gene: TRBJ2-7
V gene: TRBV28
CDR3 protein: CASIPQLGGSYEQYF
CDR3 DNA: TGTGCCAGCATTCCCCAGTTAGGCGGCTCCTACGAGCAGTACTTC

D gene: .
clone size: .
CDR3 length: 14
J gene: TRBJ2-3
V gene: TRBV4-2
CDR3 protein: CASSQPTSTDTQYF
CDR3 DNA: TGTGCCAGCAGCCAGCCTACTAGCACAGATACGCAGTATTTT

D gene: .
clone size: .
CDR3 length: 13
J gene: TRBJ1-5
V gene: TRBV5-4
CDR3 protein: CASSLGGGRPQHF
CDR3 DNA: TGTGCCAGCAGCTTGGGAGGGGGTCGGCCCCAGCATTTT

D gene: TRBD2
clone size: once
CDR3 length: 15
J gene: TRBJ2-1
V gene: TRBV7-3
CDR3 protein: CASSYLAGGYNEQFF
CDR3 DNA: TGTGCCAGCAGCTATCTAGCGGGAGGTTACAATGAGCAGTTCTTC

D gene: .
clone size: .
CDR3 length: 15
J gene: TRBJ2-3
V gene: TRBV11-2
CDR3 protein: CASSLLAGSTDTQYF
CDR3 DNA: TGTGCCAGCAGCTTACTGGCAGGTAGCACAGATACGCAGTATTTT

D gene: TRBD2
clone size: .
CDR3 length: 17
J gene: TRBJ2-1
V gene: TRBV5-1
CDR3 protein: CASSSFDPGTSGNEQFF
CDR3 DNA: TGCGCCAGCAGCTCTTTCGACCCAGGGACTAGCGGCAATGAGCAGTTCTTC

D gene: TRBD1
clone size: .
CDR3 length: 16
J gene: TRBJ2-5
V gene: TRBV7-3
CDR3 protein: CASSLGDRRYQETQYF
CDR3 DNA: TGTGCCAGCAGCTTAGGGGACAGGAGATACCAAGAGACCCAGTACTTC

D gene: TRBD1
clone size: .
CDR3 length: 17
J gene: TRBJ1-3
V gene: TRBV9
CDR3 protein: CASSVEGQGISGNTIYF
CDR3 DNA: TGTGCCAGCAGCGTAGAGGGACAGGGGATTTCTGGAAACACCATATATTTT

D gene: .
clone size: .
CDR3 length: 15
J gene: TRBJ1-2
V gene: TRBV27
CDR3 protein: CASSLLSAGSYGYTF
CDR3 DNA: TGTGCCAGCAGCCTCTTGTCGGCAGGGAGCTATGGCTACACCTTC

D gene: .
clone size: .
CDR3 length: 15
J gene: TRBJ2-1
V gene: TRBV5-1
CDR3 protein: CASTSRAHGHNEQFF
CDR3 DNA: TGCGCCAGCACCTCCCGGGCCCATGGGCACAATGAGCAGTTCTTC

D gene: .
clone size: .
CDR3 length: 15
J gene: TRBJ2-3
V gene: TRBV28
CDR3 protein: CASSPPGRMTDTQYF
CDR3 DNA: TGTGCCAGCAGTCCTCCCGGGCGGATGACAGATACGCAGTATTTT

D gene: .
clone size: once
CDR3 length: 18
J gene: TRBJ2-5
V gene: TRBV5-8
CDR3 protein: CASSLARPTDRYQETQYF
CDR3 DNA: TGTGCCAGCAGCTTGGCCAGGCCTACCGACAGGTACCAAGAGACCCAGTACTTC

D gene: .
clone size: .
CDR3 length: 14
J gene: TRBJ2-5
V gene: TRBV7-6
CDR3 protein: CASSDPRWQETQYF
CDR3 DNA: TGTGCCAGCAGCGATCCTCGGTGGCAAGAGACCCAGTACTTC

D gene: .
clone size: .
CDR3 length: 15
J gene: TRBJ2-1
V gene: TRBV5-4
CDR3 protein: CASSLWPESYNEQFF
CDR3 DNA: TGTGCCAGCAGCTTGTGGCCAGAATCCTACAATGAGCAGTTCTTC

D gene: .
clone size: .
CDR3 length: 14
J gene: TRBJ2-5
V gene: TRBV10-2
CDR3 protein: CASSTLRGGQLQYF
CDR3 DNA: TGCGCCAGCAGTACCCTAAGGGGGGGCCAGCTACAGTACTTC